The clone carrying this TCR beta chain occurred a few times. The antigen is not known. Vbeta (60) and Jbeta (13) primers were used in the PCR. Assay used: immunoSEQ multiplex PCR; TCRdb lists only in-frame clones, some missing. The sample has 95,000 to 100,000 clones, over 60% seen once; the top ten hold roughly 7.1%. These data belong to a study of cytomegalovirus exposure and HLA in healthy donors. Study-wide findings and caveats: Rare TCR sequences dominated, though some public TCRs recurred in many donors.

Trimming removed 6 bases from V and 1 base from J; junction bases left unmatched: 7. This CDR3 region has 16 residues. Germline V gene lookup returns CDR1 SGHVS and CDR2 FQNEAQ. The rearrangement uses TRBV7-8 and TRBJ1-1; 11 bases match TRBD1. The clonotype was recovered from a female donor in good health and CMV-seronegative. Sequenced material: PBMCs. The CDR3 sequence: CASSRDRGSSNTEAFF. CDR3 DNA sequence: TGTGCCAGCAGTCGGGACAGGGGGAGTTCGAACACTGAAGCTTTCTTT.